This TCR beta chain was sequenced for a study of blood T cells in healthy people across ages. The second PCR ran about 6 to 11 cycles with a sample-barcoded 5' primer and J-beta primers. MiXCR was run by TCRdb on the 5' RACE reads, yielding one entry per CDR3 protein. The sample includes over 1,500,000 distinct CDR3 sequences, about 39% of them seen just once. This clonotype was counted a few times. Its antigen is not identified. Study-level results: The fall in TCR beta diversity per million T cells was roughly linear with age. A strong correlation was seen between TCR beta diversity and naive T cell percentage. Donor CMV status was unknown, possibly confounding expanded clonotype changes.

CDR3 size: 13 residues. Germline V gene lookup returns CDR1 MNHNY and CDR2 SVGAGI (reference sequence). V lost 3 bases and J lost 13; bases outside the gene matches: 8. Sequenced: blood. The chain links TRBV6-6 to TRBJ1-2; 10 bases are a match to TRBD1. This TCR was recovered from a human donor in good health. CDR3 DNA: TGTGCCAGCAGTTATACCGGGACAGGGGCTCGCACCTTC. Residues: CASSYTGTGARTF.